One sample yielded the 25 T cell receptor beta chains listed below, sequenced in a study of T cell responses to AZD1222 COVID-19 vaccine. The repertoire was sequenced with immunoSEQ multiplex PCR; TCRdb's copy has only in-frame clones and lacks some. This sample has some 150,000 clones; around 89% occur once, and the top ten carry roughly 4%. The specimen comprised peripheral blood, sampled 28 days after the second dose of the MenACWY control vaccine. These receptors all stem from an adult who received the MenACWY meningococcal vaccine as a control.

The chain joins TRBV10-3 to TRBJ2-3; 15 nucleotides match TRBD2. The V gene end was trimmed by 4 bases and the J gene end by 0 bases; junction bases not matched to a gene: 11. This CDR3 is 20 amino acids long. Germline V lookup: CDR1 ENHRY, CDR2 SYGVKD. The CDR3 region is CAISVGRGLAGGSSTDTQYF. The CDR3 coding sequence is TGTGCCATCAGTGTGGGAAGGGGACTAGCGGGAGGCTCCAGCACAGATACGCAGTATTTT.

V is TRBV28 and J is TRBJ1-2, with 7 bases fitting TRBD1. Germline trimming cut 7 bases from V and 4 bases from J; bases unmatched to any gene: 9. Germline lookup yields CDR1 MDHEN and CDR2 SYDVKM. CDR3 length: 14 amino acids. The CDR3 bases are TGTGCCAGCACCCCCGGGACAGCCATCTATGGCTACACCTTC. Translating gives CASTPGTAIYGYTF.

The gene calls are TRBV6-4 and TRBJ2-7; TRBD2 matches at 11 bases. The V segment lost 8 bases and the J segment 4 bases; nucleotides outside the gene matches: 10. The CDR3 has 15 residues. Germline V CDR1 and CDR2: MRHNA, SNTAGT. The DNA for the CDR3 is TGTGCCAGCGGGTCTAGCGGGAGGAAATGGTACGAGCAGTACTTC. Protein product: CASGSSGRKWYEQYF.

V gene TRBV6-6 combines with J gene TRBJ1-1, with a possible D match to TRBD1 (5 bases). This CDR3 has 14 residues. Germline CDR1 MNHNY, CDR2 SVGAGI (reference sequence). Trimming left V 6 bases short and J 4 bases short, with 15 bases between. The chain's CDR3 is CASRLVMRGTEAFF. For the CDR3, the DNA is TGTGCCAGCAGACTCGTGATGAGGGGCACTGAAGCTTTCTTT.

This chain links TRBV5-1 with TRBJ1-6; no clear D gene. Germline values: CDR1 SGHRS, CDR2 YFSETQ. The V and J ends lost 3 bases and 6 bases respectively, with 16 bases between them. The CDR3 covers 16 residues. The CDR3 DNA sequence: TGCGCCAGCAGCTCGGAAGGGTCAGGAGGTAATTCACCCCTCCACTTT. Its protein is CASSSEGSGGNSPLHF.

This sequence joins TRBV28 and TRBJ2-6; TRBD2 might be the D (5 bases). CDR1 and CDR2 (germline): MDHEN, SYDVKM. V lost 5 bases and J 1 base, leaving 27 bases between the germline ends. The CDR3 sequence is 21 residues long. The CDR3 DNA is TGTGCCAGCAGTCCCCCATTTGGGGATCCGGGAATAGGATCTGGGGCCAACGTCCTGACTTTC. This gives the protein CASSPPFGDPGIGSGANVLTF.

The rearrangement uses TRBV2 and TRBJ1-5; D unclear. The germline CDR1 and CDR2 sequences are SNHLY and FYNNEI. CDR3 length equals 12 residues. V was trimmed by 6 bases and J by 0 bases, leaving 3 bases between them. The CDR3 bases are TGTGCCAGCAGGGATAGCAATCAGCCCCAGCATTTT. This translates into CASRDSNQPQHF.

This clone was found once. The chain combines TRBV6-5 with TRBJ2-2; D gene unclear. Trimming took 8 bases from V and 6 from J, leaving 10 bases between them. Germline V CDR1 and CDR2: MNHEY, SVGAGI. The CDR3 sequence is 12 residues long. The chain's CDR3 is CASVFWAGELFF. CDR3 bases: TGTGCCAGCGTGTTCTGGGCCGGGGAGCTGTTTTTT.

This chain uses TRBV30 with TRBJ2-7; a possible D gene is TRBD2 (6 bases). Germline V gene data show CDR1 as GTSNPN and CDR2 as SVGIG (reference sequence). The CDR3 totals 11 residues. The germline V and J ends were trimmed by 0 bases and 6 bases, with 6 bases remaining between them. DNA of the CDR3: TGTGCCTGGAGTGTAGCGGGCGAGCAGTACTTC. It encodes CAWSVAGEQYF.

This chain uses TRBV28 with TRBJ1-4, with D possibly being TRBD1 (6 bases). Per germline, CDR1 MDHEN and CDR2 SYDVKM. V was cut by 5 bases and J by 12 bases, with 25 bases left in between. The CDR3 length is 16 residues. CDR3 coding DNA: TGTGCCAGCAGTAGGATCAATGCTGCTCGAAGGGGGGAACTGTTTTTT. Translation: CASSRINAARRGELFF. The full variable domain, in which reference TRBV28 and TRBJ1-4 provide the parts outside the CDR3, is DVKVTQSSRYLVKRTGEKVFLECVQDMDHENMFWYRQDPGLGLRLIYFSYDVKMKEKGDIPEGYSVSREKKERFSLILESASTNQTSMYLCASSRINAARRGELFFGSGTQLSVL.

The gene calls are TRBV7-9 and TRBJ2-3, with D hard to call. V lost 10 bases, J lost 6 bases, and 20 bases lay in between. The CDR3 sequence is 14 residues long. The germline gives CDR1 SEHNR, CDR2 FQNEAQ (reference sequence). CDR3 in DNA: TGTGCCATCCCGGCCCAACTTACCAGGGATACGCAGTATTTT. Its translation: CAIPAQLTRDTQYF. The whole variable domain, remainder taken from reference TRBV7-9 and TRBJ2-3, is DTGVSQNPRHKITKRGQNVTFRCDPISEHNRLYWYRQTLGQGPEFLTYFQNEAQLEKSRLLSDRFSAERPKGSFSTLEIQRTEQGDSAMYLCAIPAQLTRDTQYFGPGTRLTVL.

This chain joins TRBV30 and TRBJ1-1; D call uncertain. Trimming took 0 bases from V and 1 from J, leaving 6 bases between them. Germline CDR1 and CDR2: GTSNPN and SVGIG (reference sequence). This CDR3 has 13 amino acids. The DNA for the CDR3 is TGTGCCTGGAGTGTAGGGCAGAACACTGAAGCTTTCTTT. It is translated as CAWSVGQNTEAFF.

The V call is TRBV10-1, the J call TRBJ1-6, with D hard to call. Trimming left V 6 bases short and J 10 bases short, with 13 bases between. Germline loops: CDR1 WNHNN, CDR2 SYGVQD (reference sequence). The CDR3 consists of 13 residues. CDR3 amino acids: CASSRDVGSPLHF. CDR3 nucleotides: TGCGCCAGCAGCCGCGACGTCGGGTCACCCCTCCACTTT.

This clone occurred a few times. The rearrangement joins TRBV9 to TRBJ1-1; 7 positions match TRBD1. This CDR3 is built from 14 residues. The germline V gene encodes CDR1 SGDLS and CDR2 YYNGEE. J lost 8 bases, V lost 2 bases, and 9 bases had no gene match. The CDR3 here is CASSVRPRQGEAFF. CDR3 sequence (DNA): TGTGCCAGCAGCGTGCGCCCCAGACAGGGCGAAGCTTTCTTT. The full variable domain, its missing parts supplied by reference TRBV9 and TRBJ1-1, is DSGVTQTPKHLITATGQRVTLRCSPRSGDLSVYWYQQSLDQGLQFLIQYYNGEERAKGNILERFSAQQFPDLHSELNLSSLELGDSALYFCASSVRPRQGEAFFGQGTRLTVV.

The V call is TRBV5-1, the J call TRBJ2-4, with TRBD2 as a possible D gene (6 bases). The germline V and J ends were trimmed by 6 bases and 1 base, with 11 bases remaining between them. The CDR3 sequence is 14 residues long. Germline assignment: CDR1 SGHRS and CDR2 YFSETQ. The CDR3, as DNA: TGCGCCAGCAATGACGGGACTGCCAAAAACATTCAGTACTTC. Its translation: CASNDGTAKNIQYF.

The chain joins TRBV5-8 to TRBJ1-1; no firm D call. Germline loops: CDR1 SGHTS, CDR2 YDEGEE. The V gene lost 0 bases and the J gene lost 0 bases, with 9 bases spanning the gap. The CDR3 totals 15 residues. CDR3: CASSLVHKLNTEAFF. DNA for the CDR3: TGTGCCAGCAGCTTGGTGCACAAGTTGAACACTGAAGCTTTCTTT.

The chain couples TRBV24-1 to TRBJ2-1; TRBD2 aligns across 12 bases. The CDR3 covers 16 residues. Germline loops: CDR1 KGHDR, CDR2 SFDVKD. The V and J ends lost 4 bases and 7 bases, in that order; junction bases with no gene match: 7. This CDR3 reads CATSDQLAGGVNEQFF. Written as DNA, the CDR3 is TGTGCCACCAGTGACCAACTAGCGGGAGGCGTAAATGAGCAGTTCTTC.

This clone was seen once. V is TRBV6-6 and J is TRBJ1-4, with TRBD1 matching 10 bases. Trimming took 2 bases from V and 8 from J; bases not matched to a gene: 5. Germline values: CDR1 MNHNY, CDR2 SVGAGI (reference sequence). The CDR3 loop spans 15 amino acids. The CDR3 spells CASSYDGTGDEKLFF. CDR3 sequence (DNA): TGTGCCAGCAGTTACGACGGGACAGGGGACGAAAAACTGTTTTTT.

This chain links TRBV28 with TRBJ2-7; the D call may be TRBD1 or TRBD2 (5 bases each). The germline V gene encodes CDR1 MDHEN and CDR2 SYDVKM. V lost 6 bases and J lost 2, with 14 bases in between. The CDR3 runs 14 residues. This CDR3 is CASSTRWDAYEQYF. The CDR3 DNA reads TGTGCCAGCAGCACTCGATGGGACGCCTACGAGCAGTACTTC.

This clone was picked up one time. CDR3 protein: CASSYSAGSYNEQFF. DNA of the CDR3: TGTGCCAGCAGTTACTCCGCTGGCTCCTACAATGAGCAGTTCTTC. V gene TRBV6-5 combines with J gene TRBJ2-1, with unresolved D. V lost 0 bases, J lost 0 bases, and 6 bases lay in between. Germline CDR1 MNHEY, CDR2 SVGAGI. This CDR3 region has 15 residues.

The V call is TRBV19, the J call TRBJ1-5; the match to TRBD1 covers 11 bases. Germline V gene sequence: CDR1 LNHDA, CDR2 SQIVND (reference sequence). V dropped 10 bases and J dropped 1; count of bases not matched to a gene: 12. The CDR3 extends over 17 amino acids. The CDR3 sequence is CATRARDRGGSNQPQHF. CDR3 nucleotide sequence: TGTGCCACCCGGGCTCGGGACAGGGGGGGAAGCAATCAGCCCCAGCATTTT.

The CDR3 sequence is CASSLGTSVNTGELFF. Written as DNA, the CDR3 is TGCGCCAGCAGCCTCGGGACTAGCGTTAACACCGGGGAGCTGTTTTTT. V and J are TRBV4-1 and TRBJ2-2, with 10 bases lining up with TRBD2. Germline V lookup: CDR1 MGHRA, CDR2 YSYEKL. V lost 4 bases and J lost 2; bases outside the gene matches: 4. The CDR3 consists of 16 residues.

The chain is built from TRBV19 and TRBJ1-3, with D unresolved. The CDR3 length is 13 residues. With 3 bases removed from V and 4 bases from J, the gap between germline ends came to 7 bases. The germline V gene has CDR1 LNHDA and CDR2 SQIVND (reference sequence). The CDR3 DNA is TGTGCCAGTAGTATCGTTTCGGGAAACACCATATATTTT. Translated: CASSIVSGNTIYF.

This clone was counted a single time. This chain links TRBV5-1 with TRBJ1-6; D is perhaps TRBD1 (6 bases). The V end was cut by 7 bases, the J end by 4 bases, with 15 bases between. The CDR3 has 15 amino acids. In germline, CDR1 is SGHRS, CDR2 YFSETQ. CDR3 amino acids: CASGRGGSYNSPLHF. The CDR3 region has the DNA TGCGCCAGCGGTCGAGGGGGGAGTTATAATTCACCCCTCCACTTT.

CDR3 loop: CATSRPGQTEAFF. For the CDR3, the DNA is TGTGCCACCAGCAGACCCGGACAGACTGAAGCTTTCTTT. This chain links TRBV15 with TRBJ1-1; D perhaps matches TRBD1 (6 bases). Germline lookup yields CDR1 LNHNV and CDR2 YYDKDF (reference sequence). V was trimmed by 2 bases and J by 5 bases, leaving 9 bases between them. The CDR3 loop spans 13 amino acids.